The rows below give T cell receptor beta chains drawn from one sample of a study of T cells after yellow fever vaccination. TCRdb redid the calling of the 5' RACE reads with MiXCR, one entry per CDR3 protein. The data show a few hundred thousand distinct CDR3 sequences, approximately 4% seen once. This sample comprised PBMCs, obtained 5 days after the yellow fever booster vaccination. Receptors originate from a man aged 18 to 29 who received the YFV17D yellow fever vaccine. The CDR3 runs from the conserved cysteine through the conserved F or W. D genes are given only for firm matches. Size is stated for part of the rows, as once, few or many counts, or as a class when the clone is expanded.

clone_size	cdr3_length	v_call	j_call	d_call	cdr3_nt	cdr3_aa
few	15	TRBV12-3/TRBV12-4	TRBJ1-1	-	TGTGCCAGCAGTCCGACGCCCGGGACTGACCTTGAAGCTTTCTTT	CASSPTPGTDLEAFF
many	15	TRBV6-5	TRBJ2-5	-	TGTGCCAGCAGTTCGCTGGGGGGGGGCGTTGAGACCCAGTACTTC	CASSSLGGGVETQYF
many	13	TRBV28	TRBJ2-3	-	TGTGCCAGCAACGGGGGCCGGGGAGATACGCAGTATTTT	CASNGGRGDTQYF
few	15	TRBV5-1	TRBJ1-2	-	TGCGCCAGCAGCTTGGCCGGCAGGGGTACCTATGGCTACACCTTC	CASSLAGRGTYGYTF
many	15	TRBV12-3/TRBV12-4	TRBJ1-4	-	TGTGCCAGCAGCACGACGGGGGCGGCTAATGAAAAACTGTTTTTT	CASSTTGAANEKLFF
-	14	TRBV10-2	TRBJ1-2	-	TGCGCCAGCAGAAAGGAGGGAGGAAACTATGGCTACACCTTC	CASRKEGGNYGYTF
few	15	TRBV4-2	TRBJ2-7	TRBD2	TGTGCCAGCAGCCAAAGGACTAGCGGGGGCTACGAGCAGTACTTC	CASSQRTSGGYEQYF
few	15	TRBV4-1	TRBJ1-6	-	TGCGCCAGCAGCCAAGGATTTGGAACCGGGCTACCCCTCCACTTT	CASSQGFGTGLPLHF
-	15	TRBV5-1	TRBJ2-1	-	TGCGCCAGCAGCTTGAGCGCAGACTCCTACAATGAGCAGTTCTTC	CASSLSADSYNEQFF
-	12	TRBV12-3/TRBV12-4	TRBJ2-3	-	TGTGCCAGCAGTTCAGGACCTGGTACGCAGTATTTT	CASSSGPGTQYF
few	14	TRBV7-2	TRBJ2-7	TRBD1	TGTGCCAGCAGCCCGGACAGGGGGCTGGGGGAGCAGTACTTC	CASSPDRGLGEQYF
few	14	TRBV4-1	TRBJ2-2	TRBD1	TGCGCCAGCAGCCGGGGACAGACCACCGGGGAGCTGTTTTTT	CASSRGQTTGELFF
few	14	TRBV30	TRBJ2-2	-	TGTGCCTGGATCGGGGCAGGGCTTACCGGGGAGCTGTTTTTT	CAWIGAGLTGELFF
many	12	TRBV2	TRBJ2-5	-	TGTGCCAGCGGGGGGAACCAAGAGACCCAGTACTTC	CASGGNQETQYF
many	16	TRBV11-2	TRBJ2-6	-	TGTGCCAGCAGCCCCCTCAGAGACTCTGGGGCCAACGTCCTGACTTTC	CASSPLRDSGANVLTF
-	14	TRBV5-6	TRBJ1-3	-	TGTGCCAGCAGCTGGGGGAGATCTGGAAACACCATATATTTT	CASSWGRSGNTIYF
-	14	TRBV6-1	TRBJ2-7	TRBD1	TGTGCCAGCAGGGCTCCGGGACAGGGGTACGAGCAGTACTTC	CASRAPGQGYEQYF
many	14	TRBV4-2	TRBJ2-5	-	TGTGCCAGCAGCCAAGATCTGGACGAAGAGACCCAGTACTTC	CASSQDLDEETQYF
many	15	TRBV19	TRBJ1-1	TRBD1	TGTGCCAGTAGTATCTCCGGACAGGGTTTTACTGAAGCTTTCTTT	CASSISGQGFTEAFF
many	15	TRBV27	TRBJ1-5	-	TGTGCCAGCAGTTCAATAAACGGGGTCGGGCAGCCCCAGCATTTT	CASSSINGVGQPQHF
-	15	TRBV5-4	TRBJ1-2	-	TGTGCCAGCAGCTTGGAGAGTTTAGCTAACTATGGCTACACCTTC	CASSLESLANYGYTF
few	17	TRBV18	TRBJ1-3	TRBD1	TGTGCCAGCTCACCACAACAGGGGCCTGCATCTGGAAACACCATATATTTT	CASSPQQGPASGNTIYF
-	11	TRBV29-1	TRBJ1-2	-	TGCAGCGTTGAAGGGGCCGATGGCTACACCTTC	CSVEGADGYTF
once	13	TRBV4-1	TRBJ2-1	-	TGCGCCAGCAGCCAAGAGAGGTCGGGCCTGCAGTTCTTC	CASSQERSGLQFF
many	15	TRBV7-9	TRBJ1-2	TRBD1	TGTGCCAGCAGCTTGGGTGACAGGGAGGCGTATGGCTACACCTTC	CASSLGDREAYGYTF
-	14	TRBV7-8	TRBJ2-7	-	TGTGCCAGCAGCGTATGGGACGGGTCCTACGAGCAGTACTTC	CASSVWDGSYEQYF
many	15	TRBV5-1	TRBJ2-5	-	TGCGCCAGCAGCTTGGCCGACAACCACCAAGAGACCCAGTACTTC	CASSLADNHQETQYF
many	14	TRBV6-2/TRBV6-3	TRBJ1-5	-	TGTGCCAGCAGTTACCCACAGTGGGAGCAGCCCCAGCATTTT	CASSYPQWEQPQHF
-	14	TRBV20-1	TRBJ1-2	-	TGCAGTGCTAGACGGGGGTCCACTATGTATGGCTACACCTTC	CSARRGSTMYGYTF
few	17	TRBV6-5	TRBJ2-2	-	TGTGCCAGCAGTTCTTTCGGACTAATAACGAACACCGGGGAGCTGTTTTTT	CASSSFGLITNTGELFF
-	15	TRBV5-4	TRBJ2-5	-	TGTGCCAGCAGCTCAACTGGGACGGTCGGAGAGACCCAGTACTTC	CASSSTGTVGETQYF
few	17	TRBV7-8	TRBJ2-5	-	TGTGCCAGCAGCTTAGGCGGGATGGTTGCTGCCCAAGAGACCCAGTACTTC	CASSLGGMVAAQETQYF
-	16	TRBV7-2	TRBJ2-1	TRBD1	TGTGCCAGCAGCTCGACAGGGGTCAGCTCCTACAATGAGCAGTTCTTC	CASSSTGVSSYNEQFF
few	13	TRBV28	TRBJ2-1	-	TGTGCCAGCAGTTTCCCGTCCTACAATGAGCAGTTCTTC	CASSFPSYNEQFF
-	16	TRBV19	TRBJ2-5	-	TGTGCCAGTAGTATTGGCCAACTAGGGGGCCAAGAGACCCAGTACTTC	CASSIGQLGGQETQYF
few	15	TRBV14	TRBJ1-1	-	TGTGCCAGCAGCCAAGCGAGGGGCCGGAACACTGAAGCTTTCTTT	CASSQARGRNTEAFF
-	15	TRBV3-1	TRBJ1-1	-	TGTGCCAGCAGCCAAGATAACGGAGGAAGTACTGAAGCTTTCTTT	CASSQDNGGSTEAFF
-	16	TRBV27	TRBJ1-2	TRBD1	TGTGCCAGCAGTTTACATCCGGCAGGGGGGCCCTATGGCTACACCTTC	CASSLHPAGGPYGYTF
few	10	TRBV30	TRBJ1-2	-	TGTGCCTGGTTTCAGTATGGCTACACCTTC	CAWFQYGYTF
-	14	TRBV7-9	TRBJ1-2	-	TGTGCCAGCAGCCCGAGCTTGAGTCTCTATGGCTACACCTTC	CASSPSLSLYGYTF
few	15	TRBV20-1	TRBJ1-1	-	TGCAGTGCTAGAGATCTAAATTTGGGGAACACTGAAGCTTTCTTT	CSARDLNLGNTEAFF
few	15	TRBV4-3	TRBJ1-2	-	TGCGCCAGCAGCCAAGGCACCGACCAGGTCAGGGGCTACACCTTC	CASSQGTDQVRGYTF